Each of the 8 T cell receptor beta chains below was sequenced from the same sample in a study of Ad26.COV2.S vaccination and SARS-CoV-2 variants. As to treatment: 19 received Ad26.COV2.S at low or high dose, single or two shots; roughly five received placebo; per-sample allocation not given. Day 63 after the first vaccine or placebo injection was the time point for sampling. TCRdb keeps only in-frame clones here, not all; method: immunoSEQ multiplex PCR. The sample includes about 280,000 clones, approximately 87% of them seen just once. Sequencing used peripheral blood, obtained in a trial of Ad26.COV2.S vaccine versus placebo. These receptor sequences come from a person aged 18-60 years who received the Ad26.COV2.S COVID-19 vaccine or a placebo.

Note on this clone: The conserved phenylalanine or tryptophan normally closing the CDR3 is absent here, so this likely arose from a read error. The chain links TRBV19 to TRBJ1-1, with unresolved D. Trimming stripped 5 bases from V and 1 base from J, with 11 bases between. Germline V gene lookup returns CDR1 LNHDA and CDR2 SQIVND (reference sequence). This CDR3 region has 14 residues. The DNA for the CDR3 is TGTGCCAGTAGTTTACGGAGGCAGAACACTGAAGCTTTCCTT. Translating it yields CASSLRRQNTEAFL.

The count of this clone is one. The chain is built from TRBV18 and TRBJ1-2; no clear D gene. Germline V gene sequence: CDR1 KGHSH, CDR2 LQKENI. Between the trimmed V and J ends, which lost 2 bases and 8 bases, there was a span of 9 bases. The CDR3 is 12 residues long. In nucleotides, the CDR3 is TGTGCCAGCTCACCAATGGGTGGAGGCTACACCTTC. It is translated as CASSPMGGGYTF. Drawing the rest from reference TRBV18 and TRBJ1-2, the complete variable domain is NAGVMQNPRHLVRRRGQEARLRCSPMKGHSHVYWYRQLPEEGLKFMVYLQKENIIDESGMPKERFSAEFPKEGPSILRIQQVVRGDSAAYFCASSPMGGGYTFGSGTRLTVV.

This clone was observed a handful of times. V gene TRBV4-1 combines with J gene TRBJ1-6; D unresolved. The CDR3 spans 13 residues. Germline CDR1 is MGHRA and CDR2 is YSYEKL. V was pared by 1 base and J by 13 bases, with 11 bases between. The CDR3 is CASSQVPISPLHF. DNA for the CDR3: TGCGCCAGCAGCCAAGTCCCGATTTCGCCCCTCCACTTT.

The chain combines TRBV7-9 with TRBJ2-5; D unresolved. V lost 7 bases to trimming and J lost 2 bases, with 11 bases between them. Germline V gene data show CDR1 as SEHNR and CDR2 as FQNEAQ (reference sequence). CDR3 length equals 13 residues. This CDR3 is CASTRPEQETQYF. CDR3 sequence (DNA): TGTGCCAGCACGAGGCCAGAACAAGAGACCCAGTACTTC. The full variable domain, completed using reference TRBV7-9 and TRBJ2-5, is DTGVSQNPRHKITKRGQNVTFRCDPISEHNRLYWYRQTLGQGPEFLTYFQNEAQLEKSRLLSDRFSAERPKGSFSTLEIQRTEQGDSAMYLCASTRPEQETQYFGPGTRLLVL.

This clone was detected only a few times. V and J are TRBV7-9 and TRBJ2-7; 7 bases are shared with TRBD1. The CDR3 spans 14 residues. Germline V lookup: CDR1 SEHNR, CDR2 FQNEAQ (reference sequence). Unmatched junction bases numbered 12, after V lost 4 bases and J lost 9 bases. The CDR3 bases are TGTGCCAGCAGCTACGGGACAGCCTACGAAGGGCAGTACTTC. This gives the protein CASSYGTAYEGQYF.

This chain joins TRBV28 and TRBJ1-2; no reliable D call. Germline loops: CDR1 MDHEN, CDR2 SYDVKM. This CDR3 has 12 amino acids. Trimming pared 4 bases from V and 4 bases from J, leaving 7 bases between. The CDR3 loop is CASSSGSYGYTF. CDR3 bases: TGTGCCAGCAGTTCGGGAAGCTATGGCTACACCTTC.

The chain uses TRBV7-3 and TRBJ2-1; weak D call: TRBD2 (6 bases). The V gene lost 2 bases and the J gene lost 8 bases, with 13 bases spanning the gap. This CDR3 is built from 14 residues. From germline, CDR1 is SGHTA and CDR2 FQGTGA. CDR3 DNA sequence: TGTGCCAGCAGCTTAGCGGGGTTCTTGGATGAGCAGTTCTTC. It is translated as CASSLAGFLDEQFF.

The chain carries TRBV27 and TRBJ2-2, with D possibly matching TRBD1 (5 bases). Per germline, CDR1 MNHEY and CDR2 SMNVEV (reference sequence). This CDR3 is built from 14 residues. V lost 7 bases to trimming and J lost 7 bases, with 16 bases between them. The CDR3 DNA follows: TGTGCCAGCACCAGAGACAGATTTTACGGGGAGCTGTTTTTT. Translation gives CASTRDRFYGELFF.